One sample yielded the 16 T cell receptor beta chains listed below, sequenced in a study of blood T cell repertoires in COVID-19. This table comes from immunoSEQ multiplex PCR, and its TCRdb copy is limited to in-frame clones, with some not included. The table lists approximately 210,000 clones, around 90% of them singletons. Sequencing input: peripheral blood. Source of these receptors: a man in his 70s with acute or convalescent COVID-19.

The V gene is TRBV29-1, the J gene TRBJ1-1, with D unclear. The CDR3 loop spans 11 amino acids. The germline gives CDR1 SQVTM, CDR2 ANQGSEA. V was shortened by 4 bases and J by 3 bases, with 6 bases between the two germline ends. In DNA, the CDR3 is TGCAGCGTTGTTCCTTACACTGAAGCTTTCTTT. Translating it yields CSVVPYTEAFF.

About this clone: Mismatch with germline at one junction end may stem from a read error. The rearrangement uses TRBV19 and TRBJ2-7; perhaps TRBD1 as D (6 bases). Germline V gene data show CDR1 as LNHDA and CDR2 as SQIVND (reference sequence). The CDR3 is 12 amino acids. CDR3 amino acids: CASSPQGYAQYF. The CDR3 coding sequence is TGTGCCAGTAGTCCCCAGGGGTACGCGCAGTACTTC.

As concerns this clone: This CDR3 is also generated by other DNA sequences in the sample. Here the CDR3 DNA reads TGTGCCAGCAGCCCGGGACTAGCGGGAGTCAATGAGCAGTTCTTC. Its translation: CASSPGLAGVNEQFF. This rearrangement joins TRBV9 to TRBJ2-1; 14 bases map to TRBD2. The germline V gene has CDR1 SGDLS and CDR2 YYNGEE. This CDR3 region has 15 residues. J was trimmed by 6 bases and V by 4 bases; bases with no gene match: 3.

The table lists this clone with a count of one. The V and J genes are TRBV15 and TRBJ2-1; D remains unclear. Per germline, CDR1 LNHNV and CDR2 YYDKDF (reference sequence). This CDR3 is built from 15 residues. Trimming took off 6 bases at V and 0 bases at J, with 12 bases between the two ends. CDR3 DNA sequence: TGTGCCACCAGACTACCGCTGAGCTCCTACAATGAGCAGTTCTTC. It encodes CATRLPLSSYNEQFF.

This rearrangement joins TRBV19 to TRBJ1-1, with 7 bases identical to TRBD1. The germline gives CDR1 LNHDA, CDR2 SQIVND (reference sequence). There are 14 residues in the CDR3. After removal of 8 bases from V and 1 base from J, the junction contained 7 bases not matched to a gene. The CDR3 bases are TGTGCCAGTCAGTTAGGACAGGCGAACACTGAAGCTTTCTTT. This translates into CASQLGQANTEAFF.

V gene TRBV7-2 combines with J gene TRBJ2-7; the match to TRBD1 covers 9 bases. Looked up from germline, CDR1 is SGHTA and CDR2 is FQGNSA. V gave up 5 bases and J gave up 4 bases; unmatched junction bases: 9. The CDR3 covers 15 residues. CDR3 sequence reads: CASSAGQGLRYEQYF. As DNA, the CDR3 is TGTGCCAGCAGCGCGGGACAGGGCCTAAGGTACGAGCAGTACTTC.

V and J are TRBV27 and TRBJ1-5; TRBD1 might be the D (6 bases). CDR1 is MNHEY, CDR2 SMNVEV, per germline (reference sequence). The CDR3 contains 13 residues. V lost 9 bases and J 6 bases, leaving 15 bases between the germline ends. This CDR3 reads CASNGGGGQPQHF. The CDR3 nucleotides read TGTGCCAGTAACGGGGGCGGGGGTCAGCCCCAGCATTTT.

The chain links TRBV5-1 to TRBJ2-2, with 9 bases that match TRBD1. This CDR3 has 16 amino acids. CDR1 SGHRS and CDR2 YFSETQ come from the germline V gene. Unmatched junction bases numbered 5, after V lost 4 bases and J lost 1 base. CDR3 sequence reads: CASSPGQGWNTGELFF. CDR3 sequence (DNA): TGCGCCAGCAGCCCAGGACAGGGGTGGAACACCGGGGAGCTGTTTTTT.

This chain joins TRBV28 and TRBJ2-7; 11 nucleotides align to TRBD2. The germline gives CDR1 MDHEN, CDR2 SYDVKM. The CDR3 is made up of 13 amino acids. V gave up 7 bases and J gave up 6 bases; unmatched junction bases: 5. CDR3: CASTWTSGFEQYF. The CDR3 DNA follows: TGTGCCAGCACGTGGACTAGCGGGTTCGAGCAGTACTTC.

CDR3 amino acids: CASSRRGSGNTIYF. CDR3 bases: TGTGCCAGCAGCCGCAGGGGCTCTGGAAACACCATATATTTT. The V and J genes are TRBV3-1 (or the pseudogene TRBV3-2) and TRBJ1-3, with TRBD1 as a possible D gene (6 bases). CDR3 size: 14 residues. Trimming stripped 4 bases from V and 0 bases from J, with 7 bases between. Germline V gene sequence: CDR1 LGHDT, CDR2 YNNKEL (reference sequence).

The V gene is TRBV19, the J gene TRBJ2-2; perhaps TRBD1 as D (6 bases). The germline CDR1 and CDR2 sequences are LNHDA and SQIVND (reference sequence). This CDR3 has 14 amino acids. Trimming took 3 bases from V and 4 from J, leaving 9 bases between them. The chain's CDR3 is CASSIQGPTGELFF. The CDR3 DNA follows: TGTGCCAGTAGTATCCAGGGGCCCACCGGGGAGCTGTTTTTT. Full variable domain (remainder filled in from reference TRBV19 and TRBJ2-2): DGGITQSPKYLFRKEGQNVTLSCEQNLNHDAMYWYRQDPGQGLRLIYYSQIVNDFQKGDIAEGYSVSREKKESFPLTVTSAQKNPTAFYLCASSIQGPTGELFFGEGSRLTVL.

The chain recombines TRBV18 with TRBJ2-3; the D gene is possibly TRBD2 (5 bases). The ends were cut back, 3 bases at V and 0 bases at J, with 13 bases in the middle. CDR1 is KGHSH, CDR2 LQKENI, per germline. This CDR3 is 16 amino acids long. CDR3 coding DNA: TGTGCCAGCTCACCCAGCATTAGAGGGAGCACAGATACGCAGTATTTT. Its translation: CASSPSIRGSTDTQYF.

The chain links TRBV28 to TRBJ1-6; no definite D call. Trimming stripped 5 bases from V and 0 bases from J, with 11 bases between. This CDR3 has 16 residues. The germline V gene has CDR1 MDHEN and CDR2 SYDVKM. The CDR3 region is CASSPRTSSYNSPLHF. CDR3 sequence (DNA): TGTGCCAGCAGTCCCCGGACTTCCTCCTATAATTCACCCCTCCACTTT.

This clone was seen more than once but under ten times. The chain uses TRBV4-1 and TRBJ2-7, with TRBD1 identical over 10 bases. Germline V gives CDR1 MGHRA, CDR2 YSYEKL. V lost 1 base to trimming and J lost 2 bases; unmatched junction nucleotides: 2. The CDR3 is 15 residues long. Here the CDR3 DNA reads TGCGCCAGCAGCCAAGGGACAGGGGGAACCTACGAGCAGTACTTC. Residues: CASSQGTGGTYEQYF.

The chain links TRBV5-1 to TRBJ1-4, with no clear D. Germline V gives CDR1 SGHRS, CDR2 YFSETQ. With 4 bases removed from V and 4 bases from J, the gap between germline ends came to 8 bases. The CDR3 has 13 amino acids. The CDR3 sequence is CASSELSNEKLFF. The DNA for the CDR3 is TGCGCCAGCAGCGAACTAAGTAATGAAAAACTGTTTTTT.

This clone has just one count. This sequence joins TRBV12-5 and TRBJ1-1; D unclear. V lost 5 bases and J 1 base, leaving 8 bases between the germline ends. This CDR3 is 13 amino acids long. Per the germline V gene, CDR1 is LGHNT and CDR2 is FRNRAP. This chain's CDR3 is CASGAQSNTEAFF. Written as DNA, the CDR3 is TGTGCTAGTGGTGCACAATCGAACACTGAAGCTTTCTTT.